The 26 T cell receptor beta chains in this list originate from one sample, sequenced in a study of cytomegalovirus exposure and HLA in healthy donors. PCR amplification relied on 60 Vbeta primers (plus 13 Jbeta primers). Here immunoSEQ multiplex PCR was the method, and the copy in TCRdb shows in-frame clones only, minus some. There are around 200,000 clones in the sample; 80% occur only once, and about 0.63% lies in the top ten. Sequenced input: PBMCs. These receptors all stem from a boy aged 5-17 years in good health and CMV-seronegative.

J is TRBJ1-6 and V is TRBV25-1; D call uncertain. CDR1 and CDR2 from the germline V gene are MGHDK and SYGVNS. CDR3 size: 13 residues. V dropped 2 bases and J dropped 10 bases, with 9 bases sitting between them. Here the CDR3 reads CASSEGPGSPLHF. The CDR3 DNA reads TGTGCCAGCAGTGAAGGTCCGGGGTCACCCCTCCACTTT.

This clone turned up a few times. This chain uses TRBV27 with TRBJ1-6; D is possibly TRBD1 (6 bases). This CDR3 contains 14 residues. The germline CDR1 and CDR2 sequences are MNHEY and SMNVEV (reference sequence). V gave up 6 bases and J gave up 9 bases, with 15 bases separating them. The CDR3 protein is CASRSTGVSSPLHF. The CDR3 DNA reads as TGTGCCAGCAGGTCGACAGGTGTAAGTTCACCCCTCCACTTT.

This CDR3 reads CASSGLDRGFGYTF. In nucleotides, the CDR3 is TGTGCCAGCAGCGGGCTGGACAGGGGGTTTGGCTACACCTTC. V gene TRBV5-6 combines with J gene TRBJ1-2; TRBD1 agrees at 10 bases. V dropped 4 bases and J dropped 7; count of bases not matched to a gene: 7. CDR3 length equals 14 residues. Germline CDR1 is SGHDT and CDR2 is YYEEEE.

The J gene is TRBJ1-4, the V gene TRBV28; 12 bases are a match to TRBD1. The trim removed 5 bases at V and 8 bases at J, leaving 12 bases unmatched. The germline V gene has CDR1 MDHEN and CDR2 SYDVKM. The CDR3 has 17 residues. The CDR3 DNA reads TGTGCCAGCAGTCGGCCCTGGGGGGACAGGGGGCGAGAAAAACTGTTTTTT. This codes for CASSRPWGDRGREKLFF.

The genes are TRBV15 and TRBJ2-1; D possibly corresponds to TRBD2 (6 bases). Trimming pared 3 bases from V and 6 bases from J, leaving 12 bases between. Germline V gene data show CDR1 as LNHNV and CDR2 as YYDKDF (reference sequence). The CDR3 runs to 14 residues. The CDR3 sequence is CATSRGTGTNEQFF. The CDR3, as DNA: TGTGCCACCAGCAGGGGGACTGGAACCAATGAGCAGTTCTTC.

The V gene is TRBV11-2, the J gene TRBJ2-2; 9 nucleotides agree with TRBD2. This CDR3 contains 16 residues. The V gene end was trimmed by 3 bases and the J gene end by 1 base; junction bases not matched to a gene: 3. CDR1 is SGHAT, CDR2 FQNNGV, per germline. The CDR3 loop reads CASSFTSGWNTGELFF. The DNA for the CDR3 is TGTGCCAGCAGCTTCACTAGCGGGTGGAACACCGGGGAGCTGTTTTTT.

This clone appeared a few times. This chain joins TRBV7-2 and TRBJ2-4; D is undetermined. Trimming removed 1 base from V and 9 bases from J, with 7 bases in between. Per germline, CDR1 SGHTA and CDR2 FQGNSA. The CDR3 sequence is 12 residues long. The CDR3 spells CASSLGAAIQYF. CDR3 coding DNA: TGTGCCAGCAGCTTAGGCGCGGCCATTCAGTACTTC.

This clone has just one count. This chain connects TRBV18 to TRBJ1-1, with D perhaps TRBD1 (5 bases). Deletions cut 3 bases from V and 1 base from J, with 12 bases between. The V gene's germline CDR1 is KGHSH and CDR2 LQKENI. The CDR3 is 15 amino acids. CDR3 coding DNA: TGTGCCAGCTCACCTGGGGGGGGTCGGAACACTGAAGCTTTCTTT. Protein product: CASSPGGGRNTEAFF.

The gene calls are TRBV5-5 and TRBJ1-5; TRBD1 aligns across 8 bases. The junction had 9 bases not matched to a gene; V was cut back by 3 bases and J by 7 bases. The CDR3 is 15 amino acids. The germline V gene has CDR1 SGHKS and CDR2 YYEKEE (reference sequence). The CDR3 DNA is TGTGCCAGCAGCTATGGGACAGGTCAACTCCAGCCCCAGCATTTT. Protein product: CASSYGTGQLQPQHF.

The table lists this clone with a few counts. This rearrangement joins TRBV5-4 to TRBJ2-2; 10 positions match TRBD1. CDR1 and CDR2 from the germline V gene are SGHNT and YYREEE (reference sequence). This CDR3 is 17 amino acids long. The ends lost 4 bases at V and 4 bases at J; junction bases unmatched: 10. The CDR3 spells CASSPKTGGSITGELFF. The CDR3 nucleotides read TGTGCCAGCAGCCCTAAGACAGGGGGCTCGATCACCGGGGAGCTGTTTTTT.

The rearrangement uses TRBV5-4 and TRBJ2-3; D is possibly TRBD2 (5 bases). CDR3 size: 15 residues. Germline values: CDR1 SGHNT, CDR2 YYREEE (reference sequence). The germline V and J ends were trimmed by 1 base and 2 bases, with 11 bases remaining between them. DNA of the CDR3: TGTGCCAGCAGCTTGAAGGCTAGCTCCACAGATACGCAGTATTTT. Protein: CASSLKASSTDTQYF.

The chain joins TRBV7-3 to TRBJ2-1; TRBD2 matches 15 bases. CDR3 length: 18 amino acids. Germline lookup yields CDR1 SGHTA and CDR2 FQGTGA. J gave up 5 bases and V 5 bases, and 10 bases lay outside the gene matches. Here the CDR3 reads CASSPWTSGRAENNEQFF. For the CDR3, the DNA is TGTGCCAGCAGCCCGTGGACTAGCGGGAGGGCCGAGAACAATGAGCAGTTCTTC.

In its sample, this clone was seen once. J is TRBJ2-3 and V is TRBV7-9, with unresolved D. V was cut by 5 bases and J by 3 bases, with 6 bases left in between. The CDR3 is made up of 12 amino acids. Looked up from germline, CDR1 is SEHNR and CDR2 is FQNEAQ (reference sequence). The CDR3 nucleotides are TGTGCCAGCAGCCCGAGGACAGATACGCAGTATTTT. Protein product: CASSPRTDTQYF.

The rearrangement links TRBV29-1 to TRBJ1-2; possible D gene TRBD1, 5 bases. In germline, CDR1 is SQVTM, CDR2 ANQGSEA. CDR3 length: 15 residues. V gave up 0 bases and J gave up 8 bases, with 19 bases separating them. The CDR3 here is CSVEEKTLRRGGYTF. DNA for the CDR3: TGCAGCGTTGAAGAGAAGACACTCAGAAGGGGAGGCTACACCTTC.

This clone was detected only a few times. The chain combines TRBV19 with TRBJ2-5; D not certain. The CDR3 contains 13 residues. V lost 4 bases to trimming and J lost 5 bases, with 11 bases between them. Germline V gene sequence: CDR1 LNHDA, CDR2 SQIVND (reference sequence). In nucleotides, the CDR3 is TGTGCCAGTAGTAAAGACGGTGTGGAGACCCAGTACTTC. Residues: CASSKDGVETQYF.

This sequence joins TRBV19 and TRBJ2-3; 7 positions match TRBD2. After removal of 7 bases from V and 4 bases from J, the junction contained 5 bases not matched to a gene. The CDR3 runs 13 residues. Germline assignment: CDR1 LNHDA and CDR2 SQIVND (reference sequence). In DNA form, the CDR3 reads TGTGCCAGTACGCAGCGGGGATCAGATACGCAGTATTTT. It translates to CASTQRGSDTQYF.

CDR3 residues: CASSLTQLRGSYEQYF. CDR3 in DNA: TGCGCCAGCAGCTTGACCCAACTTAGGGGTTCCTACGAGCAGTACTTC. V usage is TRBV5-1 and J usage is TRBJ2-7; D is possibly TRBD1 (5 bases). Trimming removed 1 base from V and 1 base from J, with 15 bases in between. Germline V gene lookup returns CDR1 SGHRS and CDR2 YFSETQ. The CDR3 runs 16 residues.

The rearrangement uses TRBV15 and TRBJ1-3; 10 positions match TRBD1. The CDR3 is made up of 15 amino acids. Unmatched junction bases numbered 4, after V lost 1 base and J lost 7 bases. Germline lookup yields CDR1 LNHNV and CDR2 YYDKDF (reference sequence). The CDR3 sequence is CATSRVTGGWNTIYF. The CDR3 DNA sequence: TGTGCCACCAGCAGAGTGACAGGGGGCTGGAACACCATATATTTT.

The chain employs TRBV9 and TRBJ2-7, with 13 bases aligning to TRBD2. The germline V gene has CDR1 SGDLS and CDR2 YYNGEE. The CDR3 totals 16 residues. Unmatched junction bases numbered 3, after V lost 3 bases and J lost 0 bases. The CDR3 nucleotides read TGTGCCAGCAGCGCGGGACTAGCGGGAACCTCCTACGAGCAGTACTTC. Its translation is CASSAGLAGTSYEQYF.

V and J are TRBV19 and TRBJ1-2; D gene unclear. Germline CDR1 reads LNHDA; CDR2 reads SQIVND (reference sequence). V was clipped by 5 bases and J by 5 bases, with 9 bases between them. The CDR3 covers 12 residues. This chain's CDR3 is CASSAEVYGYTF. As DNA, the CDR3 is TGTGCCAGTAGTGCGGAAGTTTATGGCTACACCTTC.

The chain joins TRBV19 to TRBJ1-1; D is unresolved. V was pared by 7 bases and J by 4 bases, with 13 bases between. Germline CDR1 LNHDA, CDR2 SQIVND (reference sequence). The CDR3 runs 13 residues. CDR3 residues: CASIAVGSTEAFF. In DNA form, the CDR3 reads TGTGCCAGTATAGCGGTTGGCTCCACTGAAGCTTTCTTT.

This clone was counted a single time. V is TRBV30 and J is TRBJ1-1; a possible D gene is TRBD1 (5 bases). The CDR3 runs 12 residues. The germline gives CDR1 GTSNPN, CDR2 SVGIG (reference sequence). V was shortened by 2 bases and J by 4 bases, with 8 bases between the two germline ends. CDR3 loop: CAWSTGGTEAFF. The CDR3 DNA reads as TGTGCCTGGAGTACGGGGGGCACTGAAGCTTTCTTT.

The V and J genes are TRBV4-1 and TRBJ1-5; D gene uncertain. Trimming shortened V by 0 bases and J by 6 bases, and 12 bases separated the two germline ends. The CDR3 covers 15 residues. The germline V gene encodes CDR1 MGHRA and CDR2 YSYEKL. Written as DNA, the CDR3 is TGCGCCAGCAGCCAAGAAGCGGTCGTGGGTCAGCCCCAGCATTTT. Translation: CASSQEAVVGQPQHF.

The rearrangement joins TRBV4-1 to TRBJ1-2; tentative D call: TRBD1 (6 bases). The CDR3 spans 13 residues. With 0 bases removed from V and 8 bases from J, the gap between germline ends came to 10 bases. Germline V lookup: CDR1 MGHRA, CDR2 YSYEKL. The CDR3 reads CASSQDRGLGYTF. Here the CDR3 DNA reads TGCGCCAGCAGCCAAGATAGGGGGTTGGGCTACACCTTC.

CDR3 loop: CASSGRLAGENNEQFF. CDR3 bases: TGCGCCAGCAGCGGAAGACTAGCGGGGGAGAACAATGAGCAGTTCTTC. The rearrangement uses TRBV5-1 and TRBJ2-1, with 12 bases that match TRBD2. CDR1 SGHRS and CDR2 YFSETQ come from the germline V gene. The junction had 7 bases not matched to a gene; V was cut back by 4 bases and J by 5 bases. This CDR3 has 16 residues.

V usage is TRBV30 and J usage is TRBJ1-2; a possible D gene is TRBD1 (6 bases). Trimming took 2 bases from V and 8 from J, leaving 21 bases between them. This CDR3 has 15 amino acids. The germline V gene has CDR1 GTSNPN and CDR2 SVGIG (reference sequence). The CDR3 bases are TGTGCCTGGAGTATTTTAAGGGGGACCTCGGACGGCTACACCTTC. It yields the protein CAWSILRGTSDGYTF.